The rows below give T cell receptor beta chains drawn from one sample of a study of CD8 T cells in Susac syndrome. TCRdb fed the immunoSEQ multiplex PCR reads into MiXCR, producing one record per CDR3 protein. The data show approximately 65,000 distinct CDR3 sequences, more than 80% seen once. Sequenced sample: CD8+ T cells from PBMCs. All receptors come from a human donor in good health. CDR3s include the opening cysteine and the closing phenylalanine or tryptophan. The D gene is left open where the match is weak. Rows may omit the clone size; those that give it use once, few, many or a size class.

v_gene	abundance	j_gene	d_gene	CDR3nt	CDR3aa
TRBV27	NA	TRBJ2-4	TRBD1	TGTGCCAGCAGTCCGCCAGGGACAGGGTTGTCCAAAAACATTCAGTACTTC	CASSPPGTGLSKNIQYF
TRBV18	NA	TRBJ1-2	TRBD1	TGTGCCAGCTCACCATCTGAGACAGGGAGGCCGGATGGCTACACCTTC	CASSPSETGRPDGYTF
TRBV28	NA	TRBJ2-7	NA	TGTGCCAGCAGTTTCGGGGGAGTGCAGGGGGAAGCGGTCTACTACGAGCAGTACTTC	CASSFGGVQGEAVYYEQYF
TRBV29-1	once	TRBJ2-1	TRBD2	TGCAGCGTTGAAAAAACTAGCGGGGAAAATGAGCAGTTCTTC	CSVEKTSGENEQFF
TRBV6-1	NA	TRBJ2-7	TRBD2	TGTGCCAGCAGTGCTAGCGGACCCTACGAGCAGTACTTC	CASSASGPYEQYF
TRBV12-3/TRBV12-4	NA	TRBJ1-3	TRBD1	TGTGCCAGCCCGGGGCCGGGACAGGACTCTGGAAACACCATATATTTT	CASPGPGQDSGNTIYF
TRBV3-1	NA	TRBJ1-5	NA	TGTGCCAGCAGCCAAGAGGTGGGGTACAATCAGCCCCAGCATTTT	CASSQEVGYNQPQHF
TRBV20-1	NA	TRBJ1-1	NA	TGCAGTGCTAGAGATCCATTACTGAGGGGAGAGGAAGGGACTGAAGCTTTCTTT	CSARDPLLRGEEGTEAFF
TRBV7-9	NA	TRBJ2-7	TRBD1	TGTGCCAGCAGCACAGGGACAGGGGCTCTTTACGAGCAGTACTTC	CASSTGTGALYEQYF
TRBV5-1	NA	TRBJ2-7	NA	TGCGCCAGCAGCCCCCCGGGGACACTCTACGAGCAGTACTTC	CASSPPGTLYEQYF
TRBV11-2	few	TRBJ2-2	NA	TGTGCCAGCAGCTTAGGGGGGAACACCGGGGAGCTGTTTTTT	CASSLGGNTGELFF
TRBV29-1	NA	TRBJ2-1	NA	TGCAGCGTTGAATTAGGCGAGGATTACAATGAGCAGTTCTTC	CSVELGEDYNEQFF
TRBV5-1	NA	TRBJ2-2	NA	TGCGCCAGCAGCTGGACCAAGAGGACCCTCGACACCGGGGAGCTGTTTTTT	CASSWTKRTLDTGELFF
TRBV13	NA	TRBJ1-5	NA	TGTGCCAGCAGCTCCCGGAATGGATATCAGCCCCAGCATTTT	CASSSRNGYQPQHF
TRBV6-2/TRBV6-3	NA	TRBJ2-1	TRBD1	TGTGCCAGCAGTTATCCCGACAGGGGTGGAAATGAGCAGTTCTTC	CASSYPDRGGNEQFF
TRBV7-9	NA	TRBJ1-1	NA	TGTGCCAGCAGCTCAAACCGGGGGGCGGACACTGAAGCTTTCTTT	CASSSNRGADTEAFF
TRBV10-3	NA	TRBJ2-1	TRBD2	TGTGCCATCAGTGAGTCTGGGGAGGGAGCGGGCAATGAGCAGTTCTTC	CAISESGEGAGNEQFF
TRBV6-5	NA	TRBJ2-7	NA	TGTGCCAGCAGGCCCCAGGGGTACTACGAGCAGTACTTC	CASRPQGYYEQYF
TRBV7-2	NA	TRBJ2-7	TRBD1	TGTGCCAGCAGCTCACCGGGACAGCCCTACGAGCAGTACTTC	CASSSPGQPYEQYF
TRBV27	NA	TRBJ2-1	NA	TGTGCCAGCAGTTTTAGGGTATACAATGAGCAGTTCTTC	CASSFRVYNEQFF
TRBV28	NA	TRBJ1-5	NA	TGTGCCAGCAGTCGCGGTGCGCCCCAGCATTTT	CASSRGAPQHF
TRBV19	NA	TRBJ1-1	NA	TGTGCCAGTAGTATCGGACGGAACACTGAAGCTTTCTTT	CASSIGRNTEAFF
TRBV25-1	NA	TRBJ1-2	NA	TGTGCCAGCAGTGTAGGGGCCCATTATGGCTACACCTTC	CASSVGAHYGYTF
TRBV6-1	once	TRBJ2-2	TRBD2	TGTGCCAGCAGTCCCAAGCGGGGGGGGGTGGTGTCCCTCTACAACACCGGGGAGCTGTTTTTT	CASSPKRGGVVSLYNTGELFF
TRBV24-1	once	TRBJ2-2	NA	TGTGCCACCAGTGGTGATAGGGAAGAAGTGACCGGGGAGCTGTTTTTT	CATSGDREEVTGELFF
TRBV10-3	NA	TRBJ2-3	NA	TGTGCCATCAGTGATGTAACGGAATCGGACGGAGATACGCAGTATTTT	CAISDVTESDGDTQYF
TRBV20-1	NA	TRBJ1-5	NA	TGCAGTGCTAGAGATTGTACTCAGGGAAGGTGTCAGCCCCAGCATTTT	CSARDCTQGRCQPQHF
TRBV19	NA	TRBJ1-4	NA	TGTGCCAGTAGCCGGATATTAATCCAGAATGAAAAACTGTTTTTT	CASSRILIQNEKLFF
TRBV6-5	NA	TRBJ2-1	NA	TGTGCCAGCAGTTACTTTGGGGACTCCTACAATGAGCAGTTCTTC	CASSYFGDSYNEQFF
TRBV29-1	NA	TRBJ1-2	NA	TGCAGCGTTGAAGATTGGGCAGTCGGCTACACCTTC	CSVEDWAVGYTF
TRBV4-3	NA	TRBJ1-2	NA	TGCGCCAGCAGCCCCCGCTGGGCAGGTGGGGATGGCTACACCTTC	CASSPRWAGGDGYTF
TRBV14	NA	TRBJ1-2	NA	TGTGCCAGCAGCCTCTACTTGGGAGTTAACTATGGCTACACCTTC	CASSLYLGVNYGYTF
TRBV19	NA	TRBJ2-5	TRBD1	TGTGCCAGTAGCCCCCCGGGACAGAGACAAGAGACCCAGTACTTC	CASSPPGQRQETQYF
TRBV11-2	NA	TRBJ1-2	TRBD1	TGTGCCAGCAGCTTGTCACCCGGGACAGGGGCGCCTGGCTACACCTTC	CASSLSPGTGAPGYTF
TRBV24-1	NA	TRBJ2-5	NA	TGTGCCACCAGTGATAGGGGGGGGCCAGAGACCCAGTACTTC	CATSDRGGPETQYF
TRBV11-2	NA	TRBJ2-3	TRBD2	TGTGCCAGCAGCTTAGAAGGGTCAGCGGGGGTCAAGGATACGCAGTATTTT	CASSLEGSAGVKDTQYF
TRBV28	once	TRBJ2-7	NA	TGTGCCAGCAGATCACCCGGTCTCGCCCCCTTCTACGAGCAGTACTTC	CASRSPGLAPFYEQYF
TRBV15	NA	TRBJ2-3	NA	TGTGCCACCAGGCCCGCGGTGGCCTCGTGGACAGATACGCAGTATTTT	CATRPAVASWTDTQYF
TRBV5-1	few	TRBJ1-1	TRBD1	TGCGCCAGCAGCTTGGAAGGGACAGGAGCTTTCTTT	CASSLEGTGAFF
TRBV7-7	once	TRBJ2-2	NA	TGTGCCAGCAGCACGCGGCTCACAGAAACCGGGGAGCTGTTTTTT	CASSTRLTETGELFF
TRBV15	NA	TRBJ2-7	NA	TGTGCCACCAGCAGGGAGTCGGCAGGTCCTGTCTACGAGCAGTACTTC	CATSRESAGPVYEQYF
TRBV14	NA	TRBJ2-5	TRBD2	TGTGCCAGCAGCCAAGAGGGCAGGGAGGGCCAAGAGACCCAGTACTTC	CASSQEGREGQETQYF
TRBV5-6	NA	TRBJ2-7	NA	TGTGCCGGCCACGACTTTGGTAACCCCTACGAGCAGTACTTC	CAGHDFGNPYEQYF
TRBV18	once	TRBJ2-1	NA	TGTGCCAGCTCACCCATGGGGGGAGGTGCCTACAATGAGCAGTTCTTC	CASSPMGGGAYNEQFF
TRBV6-1	NA	TRBJ2-7	NA	TGTGCCAGCAGTGTCGGGGGGCTTACCTACGAGCAGTACTTC	CASSVGGLTYEQYF
TRBV4-3	NA	TRBJ2-7	TRBD1	TGCGCCAGCAGCCAAGATCAGTCTGACAGGGCCTCCTACGAGCAGTACTTC	CASSQDQSDRASYEQYF
TRBV12-3/TRBV12-4	NA	TRBJ1-5	NA	TGTGCCAGCAGCACCACAGGGAATGTTAATCAGCCCCAGCATTTT	CASSTTGNVNQPQHF
TRBV5-1	NA	TRBJ1-5	TRBD1	TGCGCCAGCAGCTTGTACCCCGCGACAGGGGGCAACAATCAGCCCCAGCATTTT	CASSLYPATGGNNQPQHF
TRBV3-1	NA	TRBJ2-7	TRBD1	TGTGCCAGCGCCCCGGGACAGGGAACCTACGAGCAGTACTTC	CASAPGQGTYEQYF
TRBV7-9	NA	TRBJ1-2	TRBD1	TGTGCCAGCAGCTCAAGCGAGGACAGGGTAGAAGGCTACACCTTC	CASSSSEDRVEGYTF